This T cell receptor beta chain was sequenced for a study of blood T cells in healthy people across ages. Sample-barcoded 5' priming and a J-beta primer mix drove a second PCR of roughly 6 to 12 cycles. TCRdb reprocessed the 5' RACE reads with MiXCR, giving one entry per CDR3 protein. The sample shows approximately 880,000 distinct CDR3 sequences, roughly 48% of them seen only once. In the case of this clonotype: The antigen is not known.

The CDR3 sequence is 13 residues long. V lost 1 base and J 6 bases, leaving 7 bases between the germline ends. Per germline, CDR1 MNHEY and CDR2 SVGEGT. Study results and limitations: Versus aged donors, long-lived donors had higher diversity and more naive CD4+ cells.

The receptor was derived from a man in his thirties or forties in good health. The V and J genes are TRBV6-2 or TRBV6-3 and TRBJ1-5; D is uncertain. Specimen: blood. The CDR3 region is CASSYYPRQPQHF. CDR3 nucleotides: TGTGCCAGCAGTTACTATCCCCGTCAGCCCCAGCATTTT.